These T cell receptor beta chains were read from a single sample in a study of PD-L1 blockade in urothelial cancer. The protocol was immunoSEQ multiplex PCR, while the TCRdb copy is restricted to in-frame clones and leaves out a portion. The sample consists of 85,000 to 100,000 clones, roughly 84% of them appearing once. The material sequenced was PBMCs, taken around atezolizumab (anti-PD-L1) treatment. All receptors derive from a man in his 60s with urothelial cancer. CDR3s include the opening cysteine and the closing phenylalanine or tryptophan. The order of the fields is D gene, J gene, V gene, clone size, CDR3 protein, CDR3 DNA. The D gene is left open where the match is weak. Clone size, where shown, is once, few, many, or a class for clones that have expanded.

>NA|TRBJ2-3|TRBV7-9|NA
CASSYGGSSTDTQYF
TGTGCCAGCAGTTACGGCGGCTCGAGCACAGATACGCAGTATTTT
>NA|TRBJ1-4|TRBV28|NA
CASSLFEGTNEKLFF
TGTGCCAGCAGTTTATTCGAGGGAACTAATGAAAAACTGTTTTTT
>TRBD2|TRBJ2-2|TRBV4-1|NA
CASSRSTSRARSGELFF
TGCGCCAGCAGCCGCTCGACTAGCCGAGCAAGGAGCGGGGAGCTGTTTTTT
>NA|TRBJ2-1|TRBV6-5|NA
CASRLTGSLPNEQFF
TGTGCCAGCAGATTAACAGGGAGCCTCCCCAATGAGCAGTTCTTC
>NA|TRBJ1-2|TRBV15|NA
CATSRNGGDGGYTF
TGTGCCACCAGCAGAAACGGAGGGGACGGTGGCTACACCTTC
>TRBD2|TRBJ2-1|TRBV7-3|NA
CASSLRLAGVDEQFF
TGTGCCAGCAGCTTAAGACTAGCGGGAGTCGACGAGCAGTTCTTC
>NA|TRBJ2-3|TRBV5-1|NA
CASSGGQGDTQYF
TGCGCCAGCAGCGGGGGACAAGGAGATACGCAGTATTTT
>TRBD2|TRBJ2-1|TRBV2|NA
CASISSGGGNEQFF
TGTGCCAGCATTTCGAGCGGGGGGGGCAATGAGCAGTTCTTC
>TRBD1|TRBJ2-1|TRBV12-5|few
CASGVDRGNEQFF
TGTGCTAGTGGTGTGGACAGGGGCAATGAGCAGTTCTTC
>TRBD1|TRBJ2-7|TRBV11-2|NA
CASSARDRGFYEQYF
TGTGCCAGCAGCGCCCGGGACAGGGGCTTTTACGAGCAGTACTTC
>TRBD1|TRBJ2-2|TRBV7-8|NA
CASSLAGGTGVTGELFF
TGTGCCAGCAGCTTAGCGGGCGGGACAGGGGTCACCGGGGAGCTGTTTTTT
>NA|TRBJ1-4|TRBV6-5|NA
CASSYSTGLNEKLFF
TGTGCCAGCAGTTACTCCACAGGTCTGAATGAAAAACTGTTTTTT
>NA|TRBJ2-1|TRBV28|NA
CASSLRLAPYNEQFF
TGTGCCAGCAGTTTACGGCTAGCGCCTTACAATGAGCAGTTCTTC
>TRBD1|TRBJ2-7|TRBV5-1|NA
CASSFGQGGEQYF
TGCGCCAGCAGCTTCGGACAGGGTGGAGAGCAGTACTTC
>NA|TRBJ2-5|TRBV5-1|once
CASSLVGSQVGTQYF
TGCGCCAGCAGCTTGGTTGGCTCTCAGGTCGGGACCCAGTACTTC
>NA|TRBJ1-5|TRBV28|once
CASRIDSNQPQHF
TGTGCCAGCAGAATAGATAGCAATCAGCCCCAGCATTTT
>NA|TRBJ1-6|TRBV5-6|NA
CASRAGFPGSPLHF
TGTGCCAGCAGGGCAGGGTTCCCGGGCTCACCCCTCCACTTT
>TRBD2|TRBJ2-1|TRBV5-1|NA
CASSSGLAGPNEQFF
TGCGCCAGCAGCTCCGGACTAGCGGGACCGAATGAGCAGTTCTTC
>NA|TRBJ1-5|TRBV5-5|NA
CASSLGPGGSNQPQHF
TGTGCCAGCAGCTTGGGACCCGGGGGTAGCAATCAGCCCCAGCATTTT
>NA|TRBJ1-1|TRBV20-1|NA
CSASGDIEAFF
TGCAGTGCTAGTGGGGACATTGAAGCTTTCTTT
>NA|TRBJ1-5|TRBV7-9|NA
CASSPGAQGGPQHF
TGTGCCAGCAGCCCTGGAGCGCAAGGGGGGCCCCAGCATTTT
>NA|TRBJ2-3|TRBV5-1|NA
CASSLVGQGNTDTQYF
TGCGCCAGCAGCTTGGTTGGCCAGGGGAACACAGATACGCAGTATTTT
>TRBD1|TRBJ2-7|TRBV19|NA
CASSIPGAGGWHEQYF
TGTGCCAGTAGTATCCCGGGGGCAGGGGGCTGGCACGAGCAGTACTTC
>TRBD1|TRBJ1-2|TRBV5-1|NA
CASTKDRGRASYTF
TGCGCCAGCACCAAGGACAGGGGGCGCGCTAGCTACACCTTC
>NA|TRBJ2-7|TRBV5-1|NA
CASSPGDGTPLYEQYF
TGCGCCAGCAGCCCCGGGGACGGGACACCCCTCTACGAGCAGTACTTC
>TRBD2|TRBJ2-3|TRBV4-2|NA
CASSQTARSGRGGTDTQYF
TGTGCCAGCAGCCAGACGGCACGTAGCGGGAGGGGTGGCACAGATACGCAGTATTTT
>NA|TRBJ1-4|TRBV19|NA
CASTFGSSNEKLFF
TGTGCCAGTACGTTCGGGAGTTCTAATGAAAAACTGTTTTTT
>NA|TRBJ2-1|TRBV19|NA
CASSIRHPNEQFF
TGTGCCAGTAGTATAAGACACCCCAATGAGCAGTTCTTC
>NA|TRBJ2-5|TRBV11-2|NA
CASSRNRGPLETQYF
TGTGCCAGCAGCCGAAACCGGGGTCCTTTGGAGACCCAGTACTTC
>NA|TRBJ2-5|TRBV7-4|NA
CASKTRGSQETQYF
TGTGCCAGCAAGACTCGAGGGTCTCAAGAGACCCAGTACTTC
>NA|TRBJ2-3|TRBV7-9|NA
CASSLVPSSTDTQYF
TGTGCCAGCAGCTTAGTTCCGTCTAGCACAGATACGCAGTATTTT
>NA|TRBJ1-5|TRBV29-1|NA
CSVLAVSNQPQHF
TGCAGCGTTTTGGCGGTGAGCAATCAGCCCCAGCATTTT
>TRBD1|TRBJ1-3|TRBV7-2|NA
CASSLAQGTRGNTIYF
TGTGCCAGCAGCTTGGCACAGGGGACCCGTGGAAACACCATATATTTT
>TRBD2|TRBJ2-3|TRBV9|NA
CASSVRPASGGLDGDTDTQYF
TGTGCCAGCAGCGTCCGTCCGGCTAGCGGGGGGCTCGACGGGGACACAGATACGCAGTATTTT
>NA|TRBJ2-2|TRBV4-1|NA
CASSQDYTAGAELFF
TGCGCCAGCAGCCAAGATTATACCGCTGGGGCGGAGCTGTTTTTT
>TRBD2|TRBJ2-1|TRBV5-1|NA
CASSFTSGNYNEQFF
TGCGCCAGCAGCTTTACTAGCGGTAACTACAATGAGCAGTTCTTC
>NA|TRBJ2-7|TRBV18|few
CASSPLRGNEQYF
TGTGCCAGCTCACCCTTAAGAGGGAACGAGCAGTACTTC
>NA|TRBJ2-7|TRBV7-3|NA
CASSLTGGPSEQYF
TGTGCCAGCAGCTTAACGGGTGGGCCGAGCGAGCAGTACTTC
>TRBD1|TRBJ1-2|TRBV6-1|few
CASSVTGTGLGYTF
TGTGCCAGCAGTGTTACCGGGACAGGGTTAGGCTACACCTTC
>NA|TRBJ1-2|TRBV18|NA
CASSPPDGVRRYTF
TGTGCCAGCTCACCACCCGACGGAGTTAGGCGCTACACCTTC
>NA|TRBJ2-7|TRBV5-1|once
CASSLEVAAAREQYF
TGCGCCAGCAGCTTGGAGGTAGCTGCGGCTCGGGAGCAGTACTTC
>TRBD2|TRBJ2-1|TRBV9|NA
CASSVSPRAGGFNEQFF
TGTGCCAGCAGCGTATCCCCACGGGCGGGAGGATTCAATGAGCAGTTCTTC